The 21 T cell receptor beta chains below all came from one sample that was sequenced in a study of T cell clonality in common variable immunodeficiency. Assay: immunoSEQ multiplex PCR; the TCRdb copy retains only in-frame clones and omits some. The sample yields 50,000 to 65,000 clones, without any singletons. Sample: peripheral blood mononuclear cells. These receptors were obtained from a person aged 18-70 years in good health.

This clone was recorded at least ten times. Other DNA sequences in the same sample also yield this CDR3. Incomplete CDR3 DNA: TGTGCCAGCAGCGCCGGACAAGTCAATCAGCCC. The encoded protein is CASSAGQVNQP. The complete CDR3 sequence is CASSAGQVNQPQHF. J is TRBJ1-5 and V is TRBV7-2; D perhaps matches TRBD1 (5 bases). The read is 3 residues too short to cover the CDR3 end, so that end is filled in from the germline J gene. The V end lost 5 bases, the J end lost 3 bases, and 11 bases lay between the germline ends. The CDR3 covers 14 residues. CDR1 is SGHTA, CDR2 FQGNSA, per germline.

This clone was seen ten or more times. The read comes to an end 3 residues before the CDR3 does, leaving the germline J gene to fill in the end. The chain has TRBV16 and TRBJ2-4, with 12 bases aligning to TRBD2. Germline CDR1 and CDR2: KGHSY and FQNENV. V lost 7 bases and J lost 8; bases outside the gene matches: 15. The CDR3 sequence is 17 residues long. CDR3 residues: CASKATSGGRNGDIQYF. The sequenced part of the CDR3 DNA is TGTGCCAGCAAGGCGACTAGCGGGGGTCGAAACGGGGACATT.

At least ten counts were recorded for this clone. The read ends 3 residues shy of where the CDR3 ends; the end is completed using the germline J gene. This chain connects TRBV7-9 to TRBJ2-7, with 7 bases that match TRBD2. The CDR3 totals 13 residues. Germline trimming cut 7 bases from V and 2 bases from J; bases unmatched to any gene: 5. Germline V CDR1 and CDR2: SEHNR, FQNEAQ (reference sequence). The CDR3 region is CASTLLATYEQYF. The part of the CDR3 DNA that was read is TGTGCCAGCACCCTACTAGCGACCTACGAG.

This clone was observed at least ten times. The CDR3 is cut off 3 residues early in the read; its end comes from the germline J gene. The rearrangement links TRBV20-1 to TRBJ1-6, with D perhaps matching TRBD1 (5 bases). V gave up 2 bases and J gave up 8 bases, with 13 bases separating them. Germline lookup yields CDR1 DFQATT and CDR2 SNEGSKA (reference sequence). CDR3 length: 14 amino acids. The CDR3 here is CSARPQGGYSPLHF. The sequenced part of the CDR3 DNA is TGCAGTGCTAGACCCCAGGGAGGATATTCACCC.

There are many counts of this clone. The read falls 3 residues short of the CDR3 end, and the missing part is taken from the germline J gene. The gene calls are TRBV9 and TRBJ2-5; D gene uncertain. Germline values: CDR1 SGDLS, CDR2 YYNGEE. The CDR3 totals 13 residues. Deletions cut 3 bases from V and 5 bases from J, with 11 bases between. The part of the CDR3 DNA that was read is TGTGCCAGCAGCGCCCGTCCCGGGGAGACC. This translates into CASSARPGET. The whole CDR3 region reads CASSARPGETQYF.

This clone appeared many times. From the germline J gene comes the end of the CDR3, since the read stops 3 residues before it. This chain connects TRBV4-1 to TRBJ2-5; D gene uncertain. The CDR3 is 16 residues long. CDR1 MGHRA and CDR2 YSYEKL come from the germline V gene. The V end was cut by 1 base, the J end by 4 bases, with 16 bases between. The CDR3 protein is CASSQVNVGFLETQYF. Incomplete CDR3 DNA: TGCGCCAGCAGCCAAGTAAATGTAGGGTTCTTAGAGACC.

This clone was counted ten times or more. The CDR3 extends 3 residues past the end of the read, so its final part is completed from the germline J gene. The chain combines TRBV11-3 with TRBJ2-3; TRBD2 matches 7 bases. Unmatched junction bases numbered 6, after V lost 9 bases and J lost 0 bases. This CDR3 spans 14 amino acids. The germline V gene encodes CDR1 SGHNT and CDR2 YENEEA. The covered CDR3 bases are TGTGCCAGAATAGCGGGCTCTAGCACAGATACG. It yields the protein CARIAGSSTDT. In full, the CDR3 reads CARIAGSSTDTQYF.

This clone appeared many times. The CDR3 end falls 3 residues outside the read, so it is completed with the germline J gene. This sequence joins TRBV7-8 and TRBJ2-6, with 10 bases aligning to TRBD1. Germline CDR1 is SGHVS and CDR2 is FQNEAQ. Trimming took 5 bases from V and 4 from J; bases not matched to a gene: 11. The CDR3 totals 18 residues. The CDR3 region is CASSRSGTGVTGANVLTF. The sequenced part of the CDR3 DNA is TGTGCCAGCAGCCGGAGCGGGACAGGGGTAACCGGGGCCAACGTC.

This clone was detected ten times or more. The sequence runs out 3 residues before the end of the CDR3; the remainder is reconstructed from the germline J gene. J is TRBJ2-3 and V is TRBV18, with TRBD1 matching 8 bases. The CDR3 has 20 residues. Germline V gene data show CDR1 as KGHSH and CDR2 as LQKENI. With V trimmed by 6 bases and J by 0 bases, 20 bases remained unmatched. The CDR3 bases that were read are TGTGCCAGCTCCCTCCCAGGGACAGGCGATACAATTTCTAGCACAGATACG. This gives the protein CASSLPGTGDTISSTDT. In full, the CDR3 is CASSLPGTGDTISSTDTQYF.

This clone was recorded many times. The CDR3 end falls 3 residues outside the read, so it is completed with the germline J gene. The rearrangement joins TRBV18 to TRBJ2-1, with TRBD2 as a possible D gene (7 bases). V lost 6 bases to trimming and J lost 5 bases, with 17 bases between them. Germline V gene lookup returns CDR1 KGHSH and CDR2 LQKENI. The CDR3 totals 15 residues. The CDR3 is CASSPDGGGHNEQFF. The DNA read from the CDR3 is TGTGCCAGCTCGCCCGACGGCGGGGGCCACAATGAG.

This clone was seen repeatedly, ten times or more. Coverage ceases 3 residues before the CDR3 finishes, and the germline J gene fills in the end. The chain has TRBV5-1 and TRBJ1-3; D ambiguous. Germline CDR1 SGHRS, CDR2 YFSETQ. The ends were cut back, 0 bases at V and 0 bases at J, with 7 bases in the middle. The CDR3 covers 15 residues. The CDR3 reads CASSLAQSSGNTIYF. CDR3 DNA (partial): TGCGCCAGCAGCTTGGCGCAGAGCTCTGGAAACACC.

This clone was counted many times. The read comes to an end 3 residues before the CDR3 does, leaving the germline J gene to fill in the end. The chain joins TRBV19 to TRBJ1-2; D not certain. This CDR3 is 13 amino acids long. The V gene lost 5 bases and the J gene lost 6 bases, with 13 bases spanning the gap. The germline CDR1 and CDR2 sequences are LNHDA and SQIVND (reference sequence). CDR3 bases read: TGTGCCAGTAGTCCGACACCCTTAAATGGC. Protein product: CASSPTPLNG. The whole CDR3 sequence is CASSPTPLNGYTF.

This clone was detected only a few times. With the read ending 3 residues before the CDR3 end, the germline J gene is used to fill in that end. The chain uses TRBV18 and TRBJ1-6, with a possible D match to TRBD1 (5 bases). Per the germline V gene, CDR1 is KGHSH and CDR2 is LQKENI. V lost 6 bases and J lost 9, with 18 bases in between. This CDR3 has 15 residues. Incomplete CDR3 DNA: TGTGCCAGCTCGCCTTCGTGGGGGGTGGGTTCACCC. This encodes CASSPSWGVGSP. The whole CDR3 reads CASSPSWGVGSPLHF. The whole variable domain, filled in from reference TRBV18 and TRBJ1-6, reads NAGVMQNPRHLVRRRGQEARLRCSPMKGHSHVYWYRQLPEEGLKFMVYLQKENIIDESGMPKERFSAEFPKEGPSILRIQQVVRGDSAAYFCASSPSWGVGSPLHFGNGTRLTVT.

In its sample, this clone was seen many times. CDR3 amino acids: CASSWEERSAFF. Incomplete CDR3 DNA: TGTGCCAGCAGCTGGGAGGAGCGGTCG. V usage is TRBV5-4 and J usage is TRBJ1-1, with no clear D. The read comes to an end 3 residues before the CDR3 does, leaving the germline J gene to fill in the end. Germline V gene sequence: CDR1 SGHNT, CDR2 YYREEE (reference sequence). The CDR3 sequence is 12 residues long.

This clone was counted ten times or more. The read terminates 3 residues before the CDR3 end, so the remaining end is supplied by the germline J gene. The chain uses TRBV5-8 and TRBJ2-3; tentative D call: TRBD2 (5 bases). The CDR3 extends over 14 amino acids. Trimming removed 0 bases from V and 3 bases from J, with 8 bases in between. Looked up from germline, CDR1 is SGHTS and CDR2 is YDEGEE. CDR3 DNA (partial): TGTGCCAGCAGCTTGGACGGGGTAACAGATACG. This gives the protein CASSLDGVTDT. The full-length CDR3 reads as CASSLDGVTDTQYF.

This clone was observed at least ten times. The observed sequence ends 3 residues before the CDR3 terminus, with the missing tail filled in from the germline J gene. The chain employs TRBV30 and TRBJ1-2; 7 bases fit TRBD1. The length of the CDR3 is 16 residues. Trimming cost V 4 bases and J 1 base; bases outside gene matches: 12. Germline V lookup: CDR1 GTSNPN, CDR2 SVGIG (reference sequence). The covered CDR3 bases are TGTGCCTGGATGCGAGACAGGGTAATTAGTAACTATGGC. This encodes CAWMRDRVISNYG. The whole CDR3 reads CAWMRDRVISNYGYTF.

For this clone: The CDR3 end is not reached by the read, which stops 3 residues before it; the germline J gene fills it in. The chain joins TRBV19 to TRBJ2-1, with 14 bases that match TRBD2. The CDR3 sequence is 15 residues long. CDR1 and CDR2 from the germline V gene are LNHDA and SQIVND (reference sequence). The trim removed 3 bases at V and 6 bases at J, leaving 1 base unmatched. The CDR3: CASSIGLAGGNEQFF. CDR3 DNA, as far as it was read: TGTGCCAGTAGTATCGGACTAGCGGGGGGCAATGAG. Full variable domain (outside the CDR3, taken from reference TRBV19 and TRBJ2-1): DGGITQSPKYLFRKEGQNVTLSCEQNLNHDAMYWYRQDPGQGLRLIYYSQIVNDFQKGDIAEGYSVSREKKESFPLTVTSAQKNPTAFYLCASSIGLAGGNEQFFGPGTRLTVL.

At least ten counts were recorded for this clone. Read sequence stops 3 residues before the CDR3 end, and the germline J gene provides the missing end. The chain links TRBV2 to TRBJ2-2; a possible D gene is TRBD2 (6 bases). The CDR3 contains 14 residues. V lost 6 bases to trimming and J lost 6 bases, with 14 bases between them. Germline values: CDR1 SNHLY, CDR2 FYNNEI. The CDR3 sequence is CASRTGRGAGELFF. Incomplete CDR3 DNA: TGTGCCAGCAGGACGGGGCGCGGGGCCGGGGAG.

There are many counts of this clone. The read gets to within 3 residues of the CDR3 end, and the germline J gene fills in the rest. V gene TRBV2 combines with J gene TRBJ1-1; D uncertain. V lost 5 bases to trimming and J lost 7 bases, with 8 bases between them. The germline CDR1 and CDR2 sequences are SNHLY and FYNNEI. This CDR3 contains 11 residues. The sequenced part of the CDR3 DNA is TGTGCCAGCAGTACAGACGGTGAA. Amino acid sequence: CASSTDGE. The full CDR3 protein is CASSTDGEAFF.

This clone was counted at least ten times. The CDR3 protein is CASSQTVAGANVLTF. The covered CDR3 bases are TGTGCCAGCAGCCAGACAGTTGCTGGGGCCAACGTC. The chain is built from TRBV14 and TRBJ2-6; D is possibly TRBD1 (5 bases). The sequence runs out 3 residues before the end of the CDR3; the remainder is reconstructed from the germline J gene. The V gene's germline CDR1 is SGHDN and CDR2 FVKESK. The length of the CDR3 is 15 residues. Trimming pared 3 bases from V and 2 bases from J, leaving 8 bases between.

The table lists this clone with many counts. The read ends 3 residues before the CDR3 terminus; that terminus is restored from the germline J gene. V gene TRBV10-3 combines with J gene TRBJ2-7; 10 bases align to TRBD1. The germline gives CDR1 ENHRY, CDR2 SYGVKD. The junction had 8 bases not matched to a gene; V was cut back by 6 bases and J by 3 bases. This CDR3 contains 15 residues. CDR3 DNA (partial): TGTGCCATCAGGGGCGGGACAGGGGACTTCTACGAG. Protein product: CAIRGGTGDFYE. The entire CDR3 protein is CAIRGGTGDFYEQYF.